These T cell receptor beta chains were read from a single sample in a study of T cell responses to AZD1222 COVID-19 vaccine. Profiling relied on immunoSEQ multiplex PCR, and the TCRdb table lists in-frame clones only, not all of them. The sample yields about 110,000 clones, 85% to 95% seen once. Specimen: peripheral blood, collected on day 0 of AZD1222 vaccination. Every receptor here comes from an adult in good health. Both conserved end residues are part of each CDR3. Each record gives: J gene, V gene, clone size, D gene, CDR3 DNA, CDR3 protein. A D gene is named only where the DNA matches it firmly. The listing skips clone size in some rows; elsewhere it reads once, few, many or a size class.

J gene: TRBJ2-2; V gene: TRBV12-5; clone size: .; D gene: .; CDR3 DNA: TGTGCTAGTGGTCCGGACGGCTACACCGGGGAGCTGTTTTTT; CDR3 protein: CASGPDGYTGELFF
J gene: TRBJ1-1; V gene: TRBV27; clone size: .; D gene: .; CDR3 DNA: TGTGCCAGCAGTTTAGGAGGGGCCCGGGGGCCTGAAGCTTTCTTT; CDR3 protein: CASSLGGARGPEAFF
J gene: TRBJ1-2; V gene: TRBV6-1; clone size: .; D gene: .; CDR3 DNA: TGTGCCAGCAGTGAGGGGGGTTTTCGTGGCTACACCTTC; CDR3 protein: CASSEGGFRGYTF
J gene: TRBJ2-1; V gene: TRBV11-2; clone size: .; D gene: .; CDR3 DNA: TGTGCCAGCAGCTTAGGAGTGGGAGAGCAGTTCTTC; CDR3 protein: CASSLGVGEQFF
J gene: TRBJ1-2; V gene: TRBV3-1/TRBV3-2; clone size: once; D gene: .; CDR3 DNA: TGTGCCAGCAGCCAAGCGTATGGCCTATACACCTTC; CDR3 protein: CASSQAYGLYTF
J gene: TRBJ2-1; V gene: TRBV6-1; clone size: .; D gene: .; CDR3 DNA: TGTGCCAGCAGTGACAGGAGGCGTCTCTACAATGAGCAGTTCTTC; CDR3 protein: CASSDRRRLYNEQFF
J gene: TRBJ2-1; V gene: TRBV4-1; clone size: .; D gene: .; CDR3 DNA: TGCGCCAGCAGCCAAGATGACCGGGGGCCATACAATGAGCAGTTCTTC; CDR3 protein: CASSQDDRGPYNEQFF
J gene: TRBJ1-6; V gene: TRBV9; clone size: .; D gene: .; CDR3 DNA: TGTGCCAGCAGCGTAGGGGAGGGCGGGCGGTATAATTCACCCCTCCACTTT; CDR3 protein: CASSVGEGGRYNSPLHF
J gene: TRBJ2-5; V gene: TRBV3-1/TRBV3-2; clone size: once; D gene: TRBD2; CDR3 DNA: TGTGCCAGCAGCCGGAGAAGCGGGACTAGCGAGCAAGAGACCCAGTACTTC; CDR3 protein: CASSRRSGTSEQETQYF
J gene: TRBJ2-1; V gene: TRBV6-1; clone size: .; D gene: .; CDR3 DNA: TGTGCCAGCAGTGAAAACAGCCTCTCCTACAATGAGCAGTTCTTC; CDR3 protein: CASSENSLSYNEQFF
J gene: TRBJ1-2; V gene: TRBV5-3; clone size: once; D gene: TRBD1; CDR3 DNA: TGTGCCAGAAGCCTGAACTGGACAGGGGGCGTCTATGGCTACACCTTC; CDR3 protein: CARSLNWTGGVYGYTF
J gene: TRBJ2-7; V gene: TRBV19; clone size: .; D gene: .; CDR3 DNA: TGTGCCAGTAGTACCCCAGGGAGTTACGAGCAGTACTTC; CDR3 protein: CASSTPGSYEQYF
J gene: TRBJ1-2; V gene: TRBV5-1; clone size: .; D gene: .; CDR3 DNA: TGCGCCAGCAGCTTGGTGGATTGGGGATCCTATGGCTACACCTTC; CDR3 protein: CASSLVDWGSYGYTF
J gene: TRBJ2-7; V gene: TRBV10-2; clone size: .; D gene: TRBD1; CDR3 DNA: TGCGCCAGCAGCTTCGGGACAGGGGGCTATGTCTCCTACGAGCAGTACTTC; CDR3 protein: CASSFGTGGYVSYEQYF
J gene: TRBJ2-4; V gene: TRBV27; clone size: .; D gene: TRBD2; CDR3 DNA: TGTGCCAGCAGTCCCGCCATTAGCGGGGTGGGCAAAAACATTCAGTACTTC; CDR3 protein: CASSPAISGVGKNIQYF
J gene: TRBJ2-1; V gene: TRBV12-3/TRBV12-4; clone size: .; D gene: TRBD1; CDR3 DNA: TGTGCCAGCAGTAGGGGGCCACTGAATGAGCAGTTCTTC; CDR3 protein: CASSRGPLNEQFF
J gene: TRBJ1-1; V gene: TRBV24-1; clone size: .; D gene: .; CDR3 DNA: TGTGCCACCGCACAGAACACTGAAGCTTTCTTT; CDR3 protein: CATAQNTEAFF
J gene: TRBJ2-5; V gene: TRBV7-2; clone size: .; D gene: TRBD2; CDR3 DNA: TGTGCCAGCAGCTACGGGGGGGCCGGAGAGACCCAGTACTTC; CDR3 protein: CASSYGGAGETQYF
J gene: TRBJ2-1; V gene: TRBV9; clone size: .; D gene: .; CDR3 DNA: TGTGCCAGCCGCGTAGGGGGGCAGGGGGAGCAGTTCTTC; CDR3 protein: CASRVGGQGEQFF
J gene: TRBJ1-2; V gene: TRBV5-6; clone size: once; D gene: .; CDR3 DNA: TGTGCCAGCAGCCTTTTAGTGTCCTCTTACTATGGCTACACCTTC; CDR3 protein: CASSLLVSSYYGYTF
J gene: TRBJ2-1; V gene: TRBV29-1; clone size: .; D gene: TRBD2; CDR3 DNA: TGCAGCGTTGAAACCCCTGGGGCTAGCGGGGGTAATGAGCAGTTCTTC; CDR3 protein: CSVETPGASGGNEQFF
J gene: TRBJ1-2; V gene: TRBV7-9; clone size: .; D gene: .; CDR3 DNA: TGTGCCAGCAGCTTAGTGCGGGGGAACTATGGCTACACCTTC; CDR3 protein: CASSLVRGNYGYTF
J gene: TRBJ1-3; V gene: TRBV5-1; clone size: once; D gene: .; CDR3 DNA: TGCGCCAGCAGCTTGGCCGAGGGTGGGGGAAACACCATATATTTT; CDR3 protein: CASSLAEGGGNTIYF
J gene: TRBJ2-7; V gene: TRBV27; clone size: once; D gene: TRBD2; CDR3 DNA: TGTGCCAGCAGTTTACGGGGGGGGTACGAGCAGTACTTC; CDR3 protein: CASSLRGGYEQYF
J gene: TRBJ2-5; V gene: TRBV16; clone size: .; D gene: .; CDR3 DNA: TGTGCCAGCAGCCTGCTAAGGACAGCGTACCAAGAGACCCAGTACTTC; CDR3 protein: CASSLLRTAYQETQYF
J gene: TRBJ1-3; V gene: TRBV7-8; clone size: .; D gene: .; CDR3 DNA: TGTGCCAGCAGCTTAGTATGGCTCATCTCTGGAAACACCATATATTTT; CDR3 protein: CASSLVWLISGNTIYF
J gene: TRBJ2-5; V gene: TRBV28; clone size: .; D gene: TRBD2; CDR3 DNA: TGTGCCAGCTCGGCGGGGGGCCAAGAGACCCAGTACTTC; CDR3 protein: CASSAGGQETQYF
J gene: TRBJ2-7; V gene: TRBV6-1; clone size: .; D gene: .; CDR3 DNA: TGTGCCAGCAGTGAATGGGGGAAGCAGTACTTC; CDR3 protein: CASSEWGKQYF
J gene: TRBJ2-2; V gene: TRBV7-2; clone size: .; D gene: .; CDR3 DNA: TGTGCCAGCAGCGGCTCGGGGGCCCCCGGGGAGCTGTTTTTT; CDR3 protein: CASSGSGAPGELFF
J gene: TRBJ2-7; V gene: TRBV5-1; clone size: .; D gene: TRBD2; CDR3 DNA: TGCGCCAGCAGCTGGGGACTAGCGGACTCCTACGAGCAGTACTTC; CDR3 protein: CASSWGLADSYEQYF
J gene: TRBJ1-2; V gene: TRBV3-1/TRBV3-2; clone size: .; D gene: TRBD1; CDR3 DNA: TGTGCCAGCAGCCATGCAGCCGGGACAGGGGACTATGGCTACACCTTC; CDR3 protein: CASSHAAGTGDYGYTF
J gene: TRBJ1-1; V gene: TRBV2; clone size: .; D gene: .; CDR3 DNA: TGTGCCAGCATTAACGGGCGGAACACTGAAGCTTTCTTT; CDR3 protein: CASINGRNTEAFF
J gene: TRBJ1-1; V gene: TRBV7-9; clone size: few; D gene: .; CDR3 DNA: TGTGCCAGCAGCTTGGCGGGGCGCCGGAAGACTGAAGCTTTCTTT; CDR3 protein: CASSLAGRRKTEAFF
J gene: TRBJ2-1; V gene: TRBV19; clone size: .; D gene: TRBD2; CDR3 DNA: TGTGCCAGTAGTATAAGTAGCCTAGCGGGGGGCCTTATCAATGAGCAGTTCTTC; CDR3 protein: CASSISSLAGGLINEQFF
J gene: TRBJ2-1; V gene: TRBV5-4; clone size: .; D gene: TRBD1; CDR3 DNA: TGTGCCAGCAGCTTGGGCGGGACAGGGGTCAATGAGCAGTTCTTC; CDR3 protein: CASSLGGTGVNEQFF
J gene: TRBJ2-5; V gene: TRBV11-2; clone size: .; D gene: TRBD1; CDR3 DNA: TGTGCCAGCAGCCTCTGGACAGGGGTGGAGGAGACCCAGTACTTC; CDR3 protein: CASSLWTGVEETQYF
J gene: TRBJ1-1; V gene: TRBV14; clone size: .; D gene: .; CDR3 DNA: TGTGCCAGCAGCCAACGGGGTTGGAACACTGAAGCTTTCTTT; CDR3 protein: CASSQRGWNTEAFF